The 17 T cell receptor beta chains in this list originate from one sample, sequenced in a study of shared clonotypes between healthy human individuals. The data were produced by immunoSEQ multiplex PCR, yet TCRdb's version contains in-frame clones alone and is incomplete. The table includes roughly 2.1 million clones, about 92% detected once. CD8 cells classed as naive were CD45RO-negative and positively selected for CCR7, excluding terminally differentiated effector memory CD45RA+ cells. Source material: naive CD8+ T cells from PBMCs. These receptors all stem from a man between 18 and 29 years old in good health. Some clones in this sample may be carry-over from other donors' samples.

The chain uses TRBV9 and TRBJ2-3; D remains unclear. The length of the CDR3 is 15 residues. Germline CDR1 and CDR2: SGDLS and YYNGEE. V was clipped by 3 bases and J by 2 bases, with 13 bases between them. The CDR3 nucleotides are TGTGCCAGCAGCGCCTCCCAGACGGTCACAGATACGCAGTATTTT. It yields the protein CASSASQTVTDTQYF.

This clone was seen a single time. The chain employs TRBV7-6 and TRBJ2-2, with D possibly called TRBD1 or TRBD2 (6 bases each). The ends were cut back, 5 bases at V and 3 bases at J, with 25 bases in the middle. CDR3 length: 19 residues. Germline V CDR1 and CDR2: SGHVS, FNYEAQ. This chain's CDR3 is CASSNPREGGRTHTGELFF. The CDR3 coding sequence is TGTGCCAGCAGCAATCCTCGGGAAGGGGGGAGGACCCACACCGGGGAGCTGTTTTTT.

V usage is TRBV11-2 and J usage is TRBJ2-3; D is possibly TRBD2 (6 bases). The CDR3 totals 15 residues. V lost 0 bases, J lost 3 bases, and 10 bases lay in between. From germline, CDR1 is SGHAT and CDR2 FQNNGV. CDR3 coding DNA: TGTGCCAGCAGCTTAGATTTCGGACTAACAGATACGCAGTATTTT. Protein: CASSLDFGLTDTQYF.

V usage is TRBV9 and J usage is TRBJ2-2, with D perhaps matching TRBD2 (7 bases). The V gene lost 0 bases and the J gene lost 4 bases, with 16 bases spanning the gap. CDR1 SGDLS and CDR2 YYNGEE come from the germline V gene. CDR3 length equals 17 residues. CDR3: CASSVARGGIPTGELFF. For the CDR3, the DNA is TGTGCCAGCAGCGTAGCCAGGGGAGGGATCCCCACCGGGGAGCTGTTTTTT.

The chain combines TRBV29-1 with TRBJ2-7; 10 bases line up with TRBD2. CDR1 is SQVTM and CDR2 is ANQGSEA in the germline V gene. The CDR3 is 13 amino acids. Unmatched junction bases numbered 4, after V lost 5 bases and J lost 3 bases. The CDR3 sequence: CSVRPSGSYEQYF. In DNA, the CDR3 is TGCAGCGTTCGGCCTAGCGGGAGCTACGAGCAGTACTTC.

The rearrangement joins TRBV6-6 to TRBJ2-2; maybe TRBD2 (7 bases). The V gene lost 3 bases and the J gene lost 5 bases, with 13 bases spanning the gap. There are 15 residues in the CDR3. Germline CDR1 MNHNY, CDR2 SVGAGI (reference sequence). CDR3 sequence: CASSYLGGRTGELFF. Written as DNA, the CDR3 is TGTGCCAGCAGTTATTTGGGGGGGCGGACCGGGGAGCTGTTTTTT.

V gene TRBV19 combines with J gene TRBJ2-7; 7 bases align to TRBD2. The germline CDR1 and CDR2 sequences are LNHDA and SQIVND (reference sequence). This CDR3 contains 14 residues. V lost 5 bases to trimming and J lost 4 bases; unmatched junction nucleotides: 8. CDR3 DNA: TGTGCCAGTAGTGGCGGGAGAGGGTCGTACGAGCAGTACTTC. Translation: CASSGGRGSYEQYF.

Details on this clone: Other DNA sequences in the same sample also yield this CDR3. CDR3 in DNA: TGTGCCAGCAGCTTGGGCACGAGCACAGATACGCAGTATTTT. It yields the protein CASSLGTSTDTQYF. This chain connects TRBV7-9 to TRBJ2-3; D unresolved. This CDR3 has 14 residues. Germline V CDR1 and CDR2: SEHNR, FQNEAQ (reference sequence). V was cut by 3 bases and J by 0 bases, with 7 bases left in between.

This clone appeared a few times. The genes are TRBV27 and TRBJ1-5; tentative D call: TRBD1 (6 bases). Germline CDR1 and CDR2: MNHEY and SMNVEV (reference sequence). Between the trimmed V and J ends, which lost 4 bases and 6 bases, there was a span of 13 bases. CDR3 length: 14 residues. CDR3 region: CASSSQGPLQPQHF. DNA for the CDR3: TGTGCCAGCAGTTCACAGGGTCCCCTTCAGCCCCAGCATTTT.

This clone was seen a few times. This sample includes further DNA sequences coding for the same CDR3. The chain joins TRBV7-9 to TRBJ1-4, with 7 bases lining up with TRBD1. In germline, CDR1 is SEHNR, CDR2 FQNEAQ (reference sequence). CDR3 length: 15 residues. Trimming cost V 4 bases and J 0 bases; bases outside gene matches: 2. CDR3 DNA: TGTGCCAGCAGCTCAGGACAGGCAACTAATGAAAAACTGTTTTTT. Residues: CASSSGQATNEKLFF. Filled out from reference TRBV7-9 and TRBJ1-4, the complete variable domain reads DTGVSQNPRHKITKRGQNVTFRCDPISEHNRLYWYRQTLGQGPEFLTYFQNEAQLEKSRLLSDRFSAERPKGSFSTLEIQRTEQGDSAMYLCASSSGQATNEKLFFGSGTQLSVL.

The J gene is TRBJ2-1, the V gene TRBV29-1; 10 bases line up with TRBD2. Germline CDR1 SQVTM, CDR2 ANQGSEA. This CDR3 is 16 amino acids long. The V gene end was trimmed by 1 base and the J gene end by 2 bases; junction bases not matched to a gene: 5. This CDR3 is CSVEGGLADTYNEQFF. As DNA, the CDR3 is TGCAGCGTTGAAGGTGGACTAGCGGATACCTACAATGAGCAGTTCTTC.

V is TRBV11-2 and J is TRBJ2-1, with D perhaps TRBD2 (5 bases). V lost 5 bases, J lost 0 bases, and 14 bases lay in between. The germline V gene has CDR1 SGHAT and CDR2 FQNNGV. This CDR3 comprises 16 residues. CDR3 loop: CASSPKAAPSYNEQFF. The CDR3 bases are TGTGCCAGCAGCCCCAAAGCGGCTCCCTCCTACAATGAGCAGTTCTTC.

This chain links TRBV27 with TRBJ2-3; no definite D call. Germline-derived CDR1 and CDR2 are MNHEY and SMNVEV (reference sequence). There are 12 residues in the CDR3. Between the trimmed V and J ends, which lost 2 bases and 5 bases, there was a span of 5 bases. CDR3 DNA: TGTGCCAGCAGTTTAGACCTAGATACGCAGTATTTT. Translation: CASSLDLDTQYF.

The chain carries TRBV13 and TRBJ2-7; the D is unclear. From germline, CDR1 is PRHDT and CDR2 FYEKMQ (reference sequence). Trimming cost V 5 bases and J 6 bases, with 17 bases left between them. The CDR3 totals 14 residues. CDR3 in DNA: TGTGCCAGCAGCCCAGGCCCCGCAGGTGGCGAGCAGTACTTC. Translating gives CASSPGPAGGEQYF.

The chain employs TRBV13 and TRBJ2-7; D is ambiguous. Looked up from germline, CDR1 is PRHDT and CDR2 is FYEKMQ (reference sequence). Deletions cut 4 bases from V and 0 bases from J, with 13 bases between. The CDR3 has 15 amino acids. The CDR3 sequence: CASSSTTPSSYEQYF. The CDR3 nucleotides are TGTGCCAGCAGCTCCACAACACCTAGCTCCTACGAGCAGTACTTC.

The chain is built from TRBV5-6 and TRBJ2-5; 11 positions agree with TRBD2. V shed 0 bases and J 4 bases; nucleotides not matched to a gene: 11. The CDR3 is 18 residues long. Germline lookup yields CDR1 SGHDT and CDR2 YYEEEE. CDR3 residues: CASSLEGELAGVGETQYF. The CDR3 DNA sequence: TGTGCCAGCAGCTTGGAGGGGGAACTAGCGGGAGTCGGAGAGACCCAGTACTTC.

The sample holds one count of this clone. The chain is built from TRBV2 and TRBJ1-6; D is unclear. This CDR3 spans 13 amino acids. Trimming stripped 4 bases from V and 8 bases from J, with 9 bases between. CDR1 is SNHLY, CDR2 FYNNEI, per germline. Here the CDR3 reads CASSAAVHSPLHF. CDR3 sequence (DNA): TGTGCCAGCAGTGCGGCAGTTCATTCACCCCTCCACTTT.